Listed below are T cell receptor beta chains from one sample, sequenced in a study of CXCR3-negative and CXCR3-positive naive CD8 T cells. TCRdb re-called the 5' RACE reads and shows each CDR3 protein once, DNA omitted. Here the sample table reports more than 6,500 distinct CDR3 sequences. Sample: naive CXCR3+ CD8+ T cells from blood. All receptors come from a human donor in good health. Some clones in this sample may be carry-over from other donors' samples. The CDR3 runs from the conserved cysteine through the conserved F or W. The size field is filled for only some rows; it gives once, few, many or a size class.

CDR3aa: CSAKYPYNEQFF
abundance: -
v_gene: TRBV29-1
j_gene: TRBJ2-1

CDR3aa: CASMLTSGTGALGHEQYF
abundance: -
v_gene: TRBV2
j_gene: TRBJ2-7

CDR3aa: CAIRDSYGYTF
abundance: -
v_gene: TRBV10-3
j_gene: TRBJ1-2

CDR3aa: CASTGGGYQETQYF
abundance: medium-sized
v_gene: TRBV6-6
j_gene: TRBJ2-5

CDR3aa: CASSDGAGWLANVLTF
abundance: medium-sized
v_gene: TRBV3-1
j_gene: TRBJ2-6

CDR3aa: CASSLSAWWTDTQYF
abundance: -
v_gene: TRBV12-3/TRBV12-4
j_gene: TRBJ2-3

CDR3aa: CASSQGDRGFTDTQYF
abundance: -
v_gene: TRBV23-1
j_gene: TRBJ2-3

CDR3aa: CASSLVADTQYF
abundance: -
v_gene: TRBV5-1
j_gene: TRBJ2-3

CDR3aa: CASSLAGIAGFSYEQYF
abundance: medium-sized
v_gene: TRBV11-1
j_gene: TRBJ2-7

CDR3aa: CSAEIPRPLKEDEQFF
abundance: -
v_gene: TRBV20-1
j_gene: TRBJ2-1

CDR3aa: CASSTGQGGTYEQYF
abundance: -
v_gene: TRBV5-1
j_gene: TRBJ2-7

CDR3aa: CSVVQGDAGELFF
abundance: medium-sized
v_gene: TRBV29-1
j_gene: TRBJ2-2

CDR3aa: CSARSRTRPSDYEQYF
abundance: medium-sized
v_gene: TRBV20-1
j_gene: TRBJ2-7

CDR3aa: CASSLGGASTDTQYF
abundance: -
v_gene: TRBV7-7
j_gene: TRBJ2-3

CDR3aa: CSVELRANYNEQFF
abundance: -
v_gene: TRBV29-1
j_gene: TRBJ2-1

CDR3aa: CASSLVRTGFFSYEQYF
abundance: medium-sized
v_gene: TRBV7-8
j_gene: TRBJ2-7

CDR3aa: CAISDFWEGGEKLFF
abundance: medium-sized
v_gene: TRBV10-3
j_gene: TRBJ1-4

CDR3aa: CSALLRPLSGTDTQYF
abundance: medium-sized
v_gene: TRBV20-1
j_gene: TRBJ2-3

CDR3aa: CASSLTTGGTEAFF
abundance: medium-sized
v_gene: TRBV7-3
j_gene: TRBJ1-1

CDR3aa: CASSQVQGRAFF
abundance: -
v_gene: TRBV14
j_gene: TRBJ1-1

CDR3aa: CSVERLNTGELFF
abundance: medium-sized
v_gene: TRBV29-1
j_gene: TRBJ2-2

CDR3aa: CASSQIRGTLYTEAFF
abundance: -
v_gene: TRBV3-1
j_gene: TRBJ1-1

CDR3aa: CASSAEGSPYEQYF
abundance: medium-sized
v_gene: TRBV18
j_gene: TRBJ2-7

CDR3aa: CSVELNTEAFF
abundance: -
v_gene: TRBV29-1
j_gene: TRBJ1-1

CDR3aa: CATSSRDGYTF
abundance: medium-sized
v_gene: TRBV15
j_gene: TRBJ1-2

CDR3aa: CASRDSQFYEQYF
abundance: -
v_gene: TRBV2
j_gene: TRBJ2-7

CDR3aa: CASSWTGLVGAKNIQYF
abundance: medium-sized
v_gene: TRBV7-2
j_gene: TRBJ2-4

CDR3aa: CASSDWVYNEQFF
abundance: medium-sized
v_gene: TRBV25-1
j_gene: TRBJ2-1

CDR3aa: CASSVFPSYNEQFF
abundance: -
v_gene: TRBV9
j_gene: TRBJ2-1

CDR3aa: CASSQWGDQETQYF
abundance: medium-sized
v_gene: TRBV3-1
j_gene: TRBJ2-5

CDR3aa: CSTPVGLAGGGSVTDTQYF
abundance: -
v_gene: TRBV29-1
j_gene: TRBJ2-3

CDR3aa: CASSSWTATNEKLFF
abundance: -
v_gene: TRBV11-2
j_gene: TRBJ1-4

CDR3aa: CASSRDQTYEQYF
abundance: medium-sized
v_gene: TRBV3-1
j_gene: TRBJ2-7

CDR3aa: CASSPPGVGTDTQYF
abundance: -
v_gene: TRBV27
j_gene: TRBJ2-3

CDR3aa: CASNQSSGVLGTDTQYF
abundance: -
v_gene: TRBV4-1
j_gene: TRBJ2-3

CDR3aa: CASSTNLQGRWAGELFF
abundance: medium-sized
v_gene: TRBV11-2
j_gene: TRBJ2-2

CDR3aa: CASSFTSGGADEQFF
abundance: medium-sized
v_gene: TRBV7-8
j_gene: TRBJ2-1

CDR3aa: CASSLVSQETQYF
abundance: -
v_gene: TRBV7-9
j_gene: TRBJ2-5

CDR3aa: CASSLGYEQYF
abundance: -
v_gene: TRBV5-1
j_gene: TRBJ2-7

CDR3aa: CASSLVGPAYEQYF
abundance: medium-sized
v_gene: TRBV11-2
j_gene: TRBJ2-7

CDR3aa: CSVRQEGNYGYTF
abundance: medium-sized
v_gene: TRBV29-1
j_gene: TRBJ1-2

CDR3aa: CASSPGLAGTDTQYF
abundance: medium-sized
v_gene: TRBV5-1
j_gene: TRBJ2-3

CDR3aa: CSVGQMQETQYF
abundance: -
v_gene: TRBV29-1
j_gene: TRBJ2-5

CDR3aa: CATGGLAGAGNEQFF
abundance: medium-sized
v_gene: TRBV6-5
j_gene: TRBJ2-1

CDR3aa: CAGRGTGELFF
abundance: -
v_gene: TRBV7-9
j_gene: TRBJ2-2

CDR3aa: CSAKTASYEQYF
abundance: -
v_gene: TRBV29-1
j_gene: TRBJ2-7

CDR3aa: CASSLGDREVEKLFF
abundance: -
v_gene: TRBV5-1
j_gene: TRBJ1-4

CDR3aa: CSASDPQFTDTQYF
abundance: -
v_gene: TRBV20-1
j_gene: TRBJ2-3

CDR3aa: CASSQAQQMSSYEQYF
abundance: -
v_gene: TRBV4-2
j_gene: TRBJ2-7

CDR3aa: CASSGKVSQGEKLFF
abundance: medium-sized
v_gene: TRBV21-1
j_gene: TRBJ1-4

CDR3aa: CASSLKTGSVLDIQYF
abundance: -
v_gene: TRBV28
j_gene: TRBJ2-4

CDR3aa: CASSQDSSSYNEQFF
abundance: -
v_gene: TRBV3-1
j_gene: TRBJ2-1

CDR3aa: CASSRGLAGGEQYF
abundance: -
v_gene: TRBV4-1
j_gene: TRBJ2-7

CDR3aa: CASSAGRQGSYEQYF
abundance: -
v_gene: TRBV25-1
j_gene: TRBJ2-7

CDR3aa: CASSLGTGVFVEQFF
abundance: medium-sized
v_gene: TRBV14
j_gene: TRBJ2-1

CDR3aa: CASSSSGVRETQYF
abundance: -
v_gene: TRBV7-9
j_gene: TRBJ2-5

CDR3aa: CASSALERGLGANVLTF
abundance: medium-sized
v_gene: TRBV28
j_gene: TRBJ2-6